The following is a T cell receptor beta chain sequence with its context. It lacks a known antigen. An end of the junction does not agree with germline; a read error may underlie this. In total, roughly 710 healthy bone marrow donors made up the cohort. At the time of sampling, all cohort members were nominally healthy, though unrecorded immune exposures were likely present. The donor was CMV seronegative and was included in the group of hundreds of seronegative cohort members. A peripheral blood sample was provided by each donor, and peripheral blood mononuclear cells were used for TCR beta sequencing. The Qiagen DNeasy Blood Extraction Kit was used to extract genomic DNA from the blood cell samples. Spanning cysteine to phenylalanine, the CDR3 consists of 16 amino acids. Only the CDR3 region is kept as DNA, spanning 48 bases read in frame from base 1. Looking up the germline V gene (reference sequence) yields CDR1 SEHNR and CDR2 FQNEAQ.

The data belong to a study of cytomegalovirus exposure and HLA in healthy donors (TCRdb year 2017). Looking at the study overall: An earlier analysis of roughly 610 of the donors reported approximately 280 Gb of sequence data and 95 million to 140 million unique TCR beta sequences obtained from around 170 million T cells. Roughly 320 gigabases of sequencing data and around 90 million unique TCR sequences made up an early release that covered around 640 HLA-typed donors. Among the roughly 430 genotyped donors, around 81% belonged to the genetic ancestry cluster associated with self-reported Caucasian donors. The study was designed to test whether signatures of past pathogen exposure could be identified by cataloging public T cell receptors. The study profiled the T cell repertoires of about 640 subjects by immunosequencing and related them to cytomegalovirus serostatus. Besides the first cohort of approximately 710 subjects, a separate validation cohort made up of 120 or so different subjects was used. High-throughput TCR immunosequencing, statistical association of individual TCRs with disease status, and machine learning were combined to predict cytomegalovirus infection status. A later analysis re-examined previously published TCR beta repertoires from several hundred donors and added high-resolution HLA genotyping to investigate patterns of TCR occurrence. The later analysis used no new phenotypic data to find candidate immune exposures, relying instead on TCR beta sequences and their occurrence across donors. An earlier analysis of 587 of the donors used high-throughput TCR beta sequencing to judge whether each TCR beta V gene segment behaved as functional or pseudogenic. Donor age, sex, ethnicity and CMV serostatus were collected together with the repertoire data. A later genetic analysis used genome-wide SNP genotypes for about three fifths of the roughly 700 donors, treating that subset as a discovery cohort. Every repertoire in the discovery cohort had been generated on one and the same sequencing platform. Class I and class II HLA loci were covered by the typing at four-digit resolution. The number of typed donors differed by locus: roughly 629-640 for A, B, C, DRB1 and DQB1; roughly 510 for DQA1; approximately 600 for DPA1; and about 450 for DPB1. Five DR-DQ haplotypes were handled as single units for association and clustering because linkage in the cohort was strong. Across approximately 400 genotyped donors of the cohort, an average of about 250,000 unique TCR beta nucleotide sequences per donor were sequenced, and approximately 17% of those sequences were non-productive. Study-level results and caveats: Because HLA typing was missing for some donors at each locus, association tests included only the typed subset. Immune exposure information for the cohort was limited to CMV serostatus. In vitro tests confirmed that a few of the cytomegalovirus-associated TCR beta chains recognize cytomegalovirus antigens. In a later analysis, TCR association rates were found to vary across HLA loci, with the most associated TCRs seen for DRB1 alleles and the fewest for HLA-C alleles. When HLA alleles, especially DR and DQ, strongly co-occurred, TCR associations were difficult to assign to individual alleles. A later genetic analysis reported fewer N-insertions in productive TCRs among donors in an Asian-associated ancestry cluster than the roughly 640-donor mean. A further reported finding was that TCR beta sequences accurately predicted the HLA-A and HLA-B alleles for most subjects in the first cohort. Broadly in line with IMGT annotations, most TCR beta V segments showed up in productive rearrangements about 87% or about 30% of the time in an earlier analysis of around 600 of the donors. Because the 87-base-pair reads could not distinguish some IMGT-functional V segments, including TRBV6-2 and TRBV6-3, those segments were excluded. According to the authors, the approach could potentially be generalized to other disease states and immunological phenotypes. Presence/absence analyses assumed roughly uniform sequencing depth across donors, an assumption that may not hold. The classifier was reported to diagnose cytomegalovirus status with high specificity and sensitivity in both the original and validation cohorts. At a false discovery rate of 0.05, a later analysis linked 15,000 to 20,000 TCR beta sequences to specific HLA alleles. In a later analysis, HLA-associated TCR beta chains showed more clonal expansion and lower generation probabilities than non-associated chains that were equally common. Correlated functional status among segregating V segments might reflect linkage disequilibrium, but an unknown experimental factor could not be ruled out. According to a later analysis, most CMV-associated TCR beta chains appeared to be HLA-restricted, and the HLA associations seemed to be driven largely by CMV exposure. A group of highly shared sequence variants was considered likely to be a technical artifact of the sequencing pipeline. Because counts were too low, about 18 rarely observed V segments, including chromosome 9 orphons, were excluded from the earlier analysis of 587 of the donors. A total of 164 TCR beta chains were listed by the study as associated with cytomegalovirus. In this cohort, only TCR beta chains were sequenced, and detectable features were limited by the absence of alpha or paired-chain data. In a later genetic analysis, a missense DCLRE1C variant was associated with V-gene and J-gene trimming of TCR beta chains, and the association was replicated in an independent cohort. A later analysis reported that several top co-occurrence clusters appeared linked to parvovirus B19, influenza, CMV and Epstein-Barr virus. While some public TCRs were present in many individuals, most TCR sequences turned up only very rarely across donors.

The library was obtained by the immunoSEQ multiplex PCR assay. A mixture of 60 forward primers for TCR Vbeta segments and 13 reverse primers for TCR Jbeta segments was used in the multiplex PCR. The CDR3 region of rearranged TCR beta genes was amplified from genomic DNA by a multiplex PCR assay. Amplified TCR beta libraries were sequenced as 87-base-pair reads on the Illumina HiSeq System. The authors' pipeline ran thus. In a later analysis, approximately 74 million unique TCR beta chains were counted across the approximately 640 repertoires, and around 11 million of these chains were shared by at least two donors. Raw reads were error-corrected and collapsed into unique sequences by a nearest-neighbor algorithm in which closely related sequences were merged to remove PCR and sequencing errors. V, D and J gene segments were assigned by aligning CDR3 sequences to IMGT reference sequences. For a sequence to be retained, at least a six-nucleotide match to both a V gene segment and a J gene segment was required. Rearrangements were called productive when the CDR3 lacked stop codons and stayed in frame with V and J; all others were non-productive. CDR3 was defined according to IMGT convention as the region running from the second conserved V-encoded cysteine to the conserved J-encoded phenylalanine. The earlier analysis of approximately 500 of the donors excluded sequences that lacked an unambiguous match to a single V gene segment. An earlier analysis of some 610 of the donors called V segments functional above 56.7% productive rearrangements and segregating when the between-donor standard deviation exceeded 5%. A statistical classification framework was built to diagnose cytomegalovirus status from the catalog of TCR beta chain sequences. In a later analysis, V and J genes were assigned by comparing TCR nucleotide sequences against IMGT/GENE-DB human TR gene sequences. A later analysis assigned CDR3 sequences and most-parsimonious VDJ recombination scenarios with the TCRdist pipeline. In a later analysis, each TCR beta chain was defined by its CDR3 amino acid sequence together with its V-gene family, and reads without a unique V-gene family were excluded. In a later analysis, 500 to 700 highly shared, low-generation-probability nucleotide sequences were removed to address suspected cross-contamination and a sequencing artifact. For each public chain, a later analysis derived a clonal expansion index from normalized ranks of inferred template counts within each repertoire. A later analysis computed generation probabilities with a VDJ recombination model fitted to out-of-frame rearrangements, and checked the results against IGoR. In a later analysis, hypergeometric tests were used to score TCR-TCR, TCR-HLA and TCR-CMV co-occurrence, with a repertoire-size bias correction applied to TCR pairs. False discovery rates were estimated in a later analysis by permuting HLA or CMV assignments 20 times. A later analysis grouped co-occurring TCRs with DBSCAN, adding TCRdist sequence similarity when clustering within HLA-allele-positive subsets. Repertoires with fewer than 30,000 or more than 120,000 public chains were left out of co-occurrence clustering, as were a handful of repertoires with anomalous nucleotide sharing. TCRdb retrieved this table from immuneACCESS and kept in-frame rearrangements only. Not all clones are present; in checked studies, unresolved V genes account for under half, and no reason is known for the remainder. The DNA gave D and trimming, while V, J and clone size come from that table. This sample holds about 160,000 clones; roughly four fifths were observed only once. Of the sample, approximately 3% is held by the ten largest clones.

Sequencing was carried out using PBMCs. The TCR originated in a woman aged 40 to 50 in good health and CMV-seronegative. Recombination linked TRBV7-9 to TRBJ1-6; D gene: possibly TRBD1, on 6 matching bases. For the CDR3, the sequence is CSSSARGQSGNSPLHF. The nucleotides read TGTTCCAGCAGCGCACGAGGACAGTCTGGGAATTCACCCCTCCACTTT.